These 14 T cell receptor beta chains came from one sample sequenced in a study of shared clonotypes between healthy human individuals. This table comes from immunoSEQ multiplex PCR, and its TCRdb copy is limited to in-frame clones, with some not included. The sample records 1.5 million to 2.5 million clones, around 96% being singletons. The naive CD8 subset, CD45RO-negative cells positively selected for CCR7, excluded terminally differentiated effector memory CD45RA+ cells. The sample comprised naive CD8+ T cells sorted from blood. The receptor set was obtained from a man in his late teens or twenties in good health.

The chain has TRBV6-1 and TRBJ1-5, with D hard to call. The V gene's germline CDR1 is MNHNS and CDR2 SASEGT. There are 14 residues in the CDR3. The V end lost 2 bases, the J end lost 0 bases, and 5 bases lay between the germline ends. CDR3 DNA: TGTGCCAGCAGTGAATACGGTAGCAATCAGCCCCAGCATTTT. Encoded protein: CASSEYGSNQPQHF.

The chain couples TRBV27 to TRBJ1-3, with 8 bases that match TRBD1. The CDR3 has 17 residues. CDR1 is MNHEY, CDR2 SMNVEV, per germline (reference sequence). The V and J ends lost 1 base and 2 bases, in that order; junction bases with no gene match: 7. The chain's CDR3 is CASSLYPGQGAGNTIYF. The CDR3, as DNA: TGTGCCAGCAGTTTATATCCCGGACAGGGCGCTGGAAACACCATATATTTT.

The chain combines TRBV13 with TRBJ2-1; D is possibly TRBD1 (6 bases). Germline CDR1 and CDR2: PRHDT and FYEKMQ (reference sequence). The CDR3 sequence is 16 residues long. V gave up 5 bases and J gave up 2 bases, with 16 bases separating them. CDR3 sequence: CASSPTGPLAYNEQFF. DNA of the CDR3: TGTGCCAGCAGCCCTACAGGGCCCCTCGCCTACAATGAGCAGTTCTTC.

CDR3 in DNA: TGTGCCTGGAACGGGGATTACGAAGAAGCTTTCTTT. As protein: CAWNGDYEEAFF. V and J are TRBV30 and TRBJ1-1; no clear D. V was pared by 4 bases and J by 8 bases, with 14 bases between. This CDR3 spans 12 amino acids. Germline-derived CDR1 and CDR2 are GTSNPN and SVGIG (reference sequence).

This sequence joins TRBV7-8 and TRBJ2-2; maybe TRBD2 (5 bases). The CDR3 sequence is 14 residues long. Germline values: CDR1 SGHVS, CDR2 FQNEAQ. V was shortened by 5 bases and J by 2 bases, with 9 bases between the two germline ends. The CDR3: CASSMDFNTGELFF. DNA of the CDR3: TGTGCCAGCAGCATGGACTTCAACACCGGGGAGCTGTTTTTT.

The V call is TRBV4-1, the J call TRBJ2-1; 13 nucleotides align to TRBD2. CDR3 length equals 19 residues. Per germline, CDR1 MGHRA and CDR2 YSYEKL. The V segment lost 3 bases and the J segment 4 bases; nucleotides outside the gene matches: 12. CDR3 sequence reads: CASSQDTSGGATFYNEQFF. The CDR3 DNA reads TGCGCCAGCAGCCAGGATACTAGCGGGGGGGCCACCTTTTACAATGAGCAGTTCTTC.

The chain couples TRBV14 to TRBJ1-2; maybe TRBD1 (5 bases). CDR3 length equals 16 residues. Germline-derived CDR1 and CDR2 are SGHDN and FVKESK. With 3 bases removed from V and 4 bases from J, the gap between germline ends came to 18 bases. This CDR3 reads CASSQLLQGGRYGYTF. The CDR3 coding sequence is TGTGCCAGCAGCCAGCTACTGCAGGGAGGCCGCTATGGCTACACCTTC.

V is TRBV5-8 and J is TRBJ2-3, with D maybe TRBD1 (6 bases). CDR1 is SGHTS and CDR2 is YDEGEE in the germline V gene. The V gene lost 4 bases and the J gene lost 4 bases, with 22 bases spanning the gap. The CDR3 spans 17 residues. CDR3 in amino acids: CASSLYWTEKEADTQYF. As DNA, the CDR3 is TGTGCCAGCAGCCTATACTGGACAGAGAAGGAGGCAGATACGCAGTATTTT. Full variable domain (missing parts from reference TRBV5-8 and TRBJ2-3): EAGVTQSPTHLIKTRGQQATLRCSPISGHTSVYWYQQALGLGLQFLLWYDEGEERNRGNFPPRFSGRQFPNYSSELNVNALELEDSALYLCASSLYWTEKEADTQYFGPGTRLTVL.

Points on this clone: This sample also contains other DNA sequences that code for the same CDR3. This CDR3 reads CASSLASGGDSPLHF. For the CDR3, the DNA is TGCGCCAGCAGCTTGGCTTCAGGGGGCGATTCACCCCTCCACTTT. V gene TRBV5-1 combines with J gene TRBJ1-6, with 8 positions matching TRBD1. V shed 0 bases and J 8 bases; nucleotides not matched to a gene: 4. CDR1 and CDR2 (germline): SGHRS, YFSETQ. The CDR3 has 15 residues.

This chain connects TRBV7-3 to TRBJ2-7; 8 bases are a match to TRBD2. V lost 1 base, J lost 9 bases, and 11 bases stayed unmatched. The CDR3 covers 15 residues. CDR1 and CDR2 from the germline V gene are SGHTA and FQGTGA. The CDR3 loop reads CASSLRGASGPGQYF. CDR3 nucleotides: TGTGCCAGCAGCTTAAGGGGGGCTAGCGGGCCCGGGCAGTACTTC.

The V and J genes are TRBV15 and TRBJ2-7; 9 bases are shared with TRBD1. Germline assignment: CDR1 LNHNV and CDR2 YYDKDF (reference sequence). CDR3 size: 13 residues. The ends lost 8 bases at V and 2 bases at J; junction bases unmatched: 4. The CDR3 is CATSQGAAYEQYF. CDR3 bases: TGTGCCACCTCACAGGGGGCGGCCTACGAGCAGTACTTC.

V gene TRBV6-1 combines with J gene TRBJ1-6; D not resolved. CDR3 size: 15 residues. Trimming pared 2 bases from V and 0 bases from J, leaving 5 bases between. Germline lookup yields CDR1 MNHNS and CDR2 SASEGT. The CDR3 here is CASSEQDSYNSPLHF. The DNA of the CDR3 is TGTGCCAGCAGTGAACAGGACTCCTATAATTCACCCCTCCACTTT.

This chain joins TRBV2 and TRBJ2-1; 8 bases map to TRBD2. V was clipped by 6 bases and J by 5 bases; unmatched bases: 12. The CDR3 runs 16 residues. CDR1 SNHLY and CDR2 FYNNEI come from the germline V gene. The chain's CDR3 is CASRELSGSLHNEQFF. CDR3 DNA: TGTGCCAGCAGGGAGTTAAGCGGGAGCTTGCACAATGAGCAGTTCTTC.

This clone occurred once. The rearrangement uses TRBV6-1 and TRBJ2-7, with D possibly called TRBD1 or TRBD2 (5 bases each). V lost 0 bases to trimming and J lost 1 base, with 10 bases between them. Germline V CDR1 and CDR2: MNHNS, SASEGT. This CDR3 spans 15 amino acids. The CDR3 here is CASSEAGARSYEQYF. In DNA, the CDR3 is TGTGCCAGCAGTGAAGCCGGGGCCAGATCCTACGAGCAGTACTTC.